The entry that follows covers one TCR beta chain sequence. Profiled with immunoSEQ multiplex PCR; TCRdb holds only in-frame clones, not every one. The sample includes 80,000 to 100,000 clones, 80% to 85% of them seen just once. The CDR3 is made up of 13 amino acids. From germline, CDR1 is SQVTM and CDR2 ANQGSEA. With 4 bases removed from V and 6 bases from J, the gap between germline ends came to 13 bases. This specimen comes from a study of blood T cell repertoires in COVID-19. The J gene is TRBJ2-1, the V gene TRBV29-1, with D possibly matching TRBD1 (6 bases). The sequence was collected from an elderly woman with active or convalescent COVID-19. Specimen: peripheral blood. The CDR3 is CSVGAGVGNEQFF. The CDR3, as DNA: TGCAGCGTTGGGGCAGGGGTGGGCAATGAGCAGTTCTTC.